This T cell receptor (beta chain) was sequenced during a study of glioma-infiltrating T cells. Germline V gives CDR1 MNHEY, CDR2 SVGEGT. This CDR3 is 11 amino acids long. With respect to this clonotype: Relative to the germline gene, one junction end is altered; a read error may explain this.

Using RNA template, CDR3s of TCR alpha and beta were amplified with iRepertoire arm-PCR. TCRdb reprocessed the multiplex PCR reads via MiXCR and lists one record per CDR3 protein. The data contain under 200,000 distinct CDR3 sequences, around 40% of them seen just once; the ten biggest clones take up 4% to 6.5%. Source material: glioma tissue, nonneoplastic brain tissue, or PBMCs (not recorded which). This clonotype was obtained from a human donor with low-grade glioma or glioblastoma, undergoing nonglioma brain surgery, or in good health (not recorded which). The chain recombines TRBV6-2 or TRBV6-3 with TRBJ2-1; D possibly corresponds to TRBD1 (6 bases). The CDR3 sequence is CASRGAIEHFF. The CDR3 DNA reads TGTGCCAGCAGGGGGGCAATCGAGCACTTCTTC.